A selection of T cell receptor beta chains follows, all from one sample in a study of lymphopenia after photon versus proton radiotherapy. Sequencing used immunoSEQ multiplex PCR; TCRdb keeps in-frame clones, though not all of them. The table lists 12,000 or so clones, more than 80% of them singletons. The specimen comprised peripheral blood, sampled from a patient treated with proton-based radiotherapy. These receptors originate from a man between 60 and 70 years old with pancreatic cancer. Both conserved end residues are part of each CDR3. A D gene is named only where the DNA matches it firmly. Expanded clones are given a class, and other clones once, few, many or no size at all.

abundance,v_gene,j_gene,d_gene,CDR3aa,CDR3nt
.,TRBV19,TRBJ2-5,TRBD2,CASSPGGTSKAQYF,TGTGCCAGTAGTCCCGGGGGGACCTCAAAGGCCCAGTACTTC
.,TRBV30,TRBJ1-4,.,CAWSVRARSGTPWEKLFF,TGTGCCTGGAGTGTACGGGCCAGATCCGGGACGCCTTGGGAAAAACTGTTTTTT
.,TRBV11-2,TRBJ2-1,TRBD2,CASSSSGRTYNEQFF,TGTGCCAGCAGCTCGAGCGGGAGAACTTACAATGAGCAGTTCTTC
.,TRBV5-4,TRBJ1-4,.,CASSRGATNEKLFF,TGTGCCAGCAGCCGAGGGGCAACTAATGAAAAACTGTTTTTT
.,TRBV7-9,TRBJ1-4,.,CASSLAYEKLFF,TGTGCCAGCAGCCTAGCTTATGAAAAACTGTTTTTT
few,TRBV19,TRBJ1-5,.,CASRREYNQPQHF,TGTGCCAGTAGAAGGGAGTATAATCAGCCCCAGCATTTT
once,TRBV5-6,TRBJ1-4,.,CASSLPIFVTNEKLFF,TGTGCCAGCAGCCTGCCAATTTTCGTAACTAATGAAAAACTGTTTTTT
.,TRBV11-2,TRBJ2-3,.,CASSLDPQGGSADTQYF,TGTGCCAGCAGCTTAGATCCCCAGGGCGGCAGCGCAGATACGCAGTATTTT
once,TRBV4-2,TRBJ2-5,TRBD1,CASSHTTGVGQETQYF,TGTGCCAGCAGCCATACAACAGGGGTCGGCCAAGAGACCCAGTACTTC
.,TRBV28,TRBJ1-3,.,CASSPLGGGSGNTIYF,TGTGCCAGCAGTCCCCTAGGCGGGGGATCTGGAAACACCATATATTTT
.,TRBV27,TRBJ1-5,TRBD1,CASSSRMTGEYSNQPQHF,TGTGCCAGCAGTTCGAGGATGACAGGGGAATATAGCAATCAGCCCCAGCATTTT
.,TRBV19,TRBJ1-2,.,CASSGTGIYGYTF,TGTGCCAGTAGTGGAACAGGGATCTATGGCTACACCTTC
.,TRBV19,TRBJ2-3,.,CASSMVGRASTDTQYF,TGTGCCAGTAGTATGGTCGGCAGGGCCTCCACAGATACGCAGTATTTT
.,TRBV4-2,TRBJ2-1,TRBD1,CASSHPRTGEQFF,TGTGCCAGCAGCCATCCCCGGACAGGCGAGCAGTTCTTC
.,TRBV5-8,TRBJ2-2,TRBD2,CASRVTSGAGELFF,TGTGCCAGCAGGGTGACTAGCGGGGCCGGGGAGCTGTTTTTT